This T cell receptor (beta chain) emerged from a study of T cell changes during pregnancy in multiple sclerosis. Assay: immunoSEQ multiplex PCR; the TCRdb copy retains only in-frame clones and omits some. The sample has around 80,000 clones, around 90% seen once; the top ten hold about 3%. The ends were cut back, 6 bases at V and 1 base at J, with 18 bases in the middle. The germline CDR1 and CDR2 sequences are SEHNR and FQNEAQ (reference sequence). The CDR3 covers 16 residues. The chain recombines TRBV7-9 with TRBJ2-5; maybe TRBD2 (6 bases). The clonotype originates from a female donor with multiple sclerosis, enrolled in a pregnancy study. The sequencing here drew on peripheral blood, taken before pregnancy. For the CDR3, the DNA is TGTGCCAGCAGTCTCATCCGGGGGTTCCGCCAAGAGACCCAGTACTTC. Translating it yields CASSLIRGFRQETQYF.